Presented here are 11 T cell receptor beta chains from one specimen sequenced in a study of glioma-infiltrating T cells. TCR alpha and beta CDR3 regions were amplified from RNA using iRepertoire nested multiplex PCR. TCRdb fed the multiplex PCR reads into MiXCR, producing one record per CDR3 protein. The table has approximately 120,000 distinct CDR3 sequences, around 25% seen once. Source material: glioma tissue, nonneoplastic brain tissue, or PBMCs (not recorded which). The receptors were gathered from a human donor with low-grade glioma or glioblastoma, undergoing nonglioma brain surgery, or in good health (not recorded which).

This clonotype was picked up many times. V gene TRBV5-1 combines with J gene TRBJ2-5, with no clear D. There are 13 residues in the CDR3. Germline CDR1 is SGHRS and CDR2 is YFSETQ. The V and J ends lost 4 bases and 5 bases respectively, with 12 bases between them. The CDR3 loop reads CASSRPGRETQYF. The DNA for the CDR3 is TGCGCCAGCAGCCGCCCGGGCCGGGAGACCCAGTACTTC.

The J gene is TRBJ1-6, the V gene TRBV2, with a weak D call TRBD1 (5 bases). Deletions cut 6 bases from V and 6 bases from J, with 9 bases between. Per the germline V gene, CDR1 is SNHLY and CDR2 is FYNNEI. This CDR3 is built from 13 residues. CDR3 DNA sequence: TGTGCCAGCAGGGAAAGGGGTAATTCACCCCTCCACTTT. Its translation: CASRERGNSPLHF.

This chain's CDR3 is CASSQDRGYNEQFF. The CDR3 DNA follows: TGCGCCAGCAGCCAAGACAGGGGCTACAATGAGCAGTTCTTC. The chain joins TRBV4-3 to TRBJ2-1; D might be TRBD1 (6 bases). This CDR3 region has 14 residues. With 0 bases removed from V and 3 bases from J, the gap between germline ends came to 6 bases. CDR1 and CDR2 from the germline V gene are LGHNA and YSLEER.

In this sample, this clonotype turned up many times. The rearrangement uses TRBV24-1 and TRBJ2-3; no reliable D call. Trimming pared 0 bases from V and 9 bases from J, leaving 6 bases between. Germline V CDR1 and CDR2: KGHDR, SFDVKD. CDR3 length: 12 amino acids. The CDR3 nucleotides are TGTGCCACCAGTGATTTGTTGGTCACGCAGTATTTT. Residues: CATSDLLVTQYF.

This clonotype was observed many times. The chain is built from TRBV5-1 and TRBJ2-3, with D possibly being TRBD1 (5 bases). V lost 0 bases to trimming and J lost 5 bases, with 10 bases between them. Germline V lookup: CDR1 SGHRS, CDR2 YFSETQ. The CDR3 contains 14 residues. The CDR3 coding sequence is TGCGCCAGCAGCTTGGGCAGGGCGGAAGATACGCAGTATTTT. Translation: CASSLGRAEDTQYF.

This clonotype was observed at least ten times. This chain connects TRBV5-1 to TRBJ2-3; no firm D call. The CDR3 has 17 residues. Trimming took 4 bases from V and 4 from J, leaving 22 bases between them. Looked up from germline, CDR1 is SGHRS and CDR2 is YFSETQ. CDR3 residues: CASSARPGRYAPDTQYF. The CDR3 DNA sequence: TGCGCCAGCAGCGCACGGCCGGGCCGTTATGCACCAGATACGCAGTATTTT.

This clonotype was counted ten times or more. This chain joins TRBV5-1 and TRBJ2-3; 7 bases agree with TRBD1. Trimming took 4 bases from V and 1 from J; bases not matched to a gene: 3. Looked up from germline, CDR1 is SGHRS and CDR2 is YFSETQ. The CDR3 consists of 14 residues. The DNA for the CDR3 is TGCGCCAGCAGCCGACAGGGTGGCACAGATACGCAGTATTTT. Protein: CASSRQGGTDTQYF.

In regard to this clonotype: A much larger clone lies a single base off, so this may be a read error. In nucleotides, the CDR3 is TGCAGCGTTCCCGCCGGGACAGTGACGGGAGGCACAGATACGCAGTATTTT. Translating gives CSVPAGTVTGGTDTQYF. The chain couples TRBV29-1 to TRBJ2-3; the D gene is possibly TRBD1 (7 bases). Germline V lookup: CDR1 SQVTM, CDR2 ANQGSEA. Deletions cut 5 bases from V and 1 base from J, with 22 bases between. This CDR3 region has 17 residues.

The CDR3 region has the DNA TGCGCCAGCTATAAGCCTGGAGCAGGAGAGACCCAGTACTTC. As protein: CASYKPGAGETQYF. The gene calls are TRBV5-1 and TRBJ2-5, with D hard to call. V was trimmed by 7 bases and J by 4 bases, leaving 17 bases between them. The CDR3 consists of 14 residues. From germline, CDR1 is SGHRS and CDR2 YFSETQ.

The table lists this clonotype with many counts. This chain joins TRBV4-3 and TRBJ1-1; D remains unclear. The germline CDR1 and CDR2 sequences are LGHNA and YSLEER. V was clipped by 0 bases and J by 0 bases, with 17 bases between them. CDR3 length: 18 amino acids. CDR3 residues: CASSQDSSSGRLNTEAFF. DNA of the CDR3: TGCGCCAGCAGCCAAGATAGTAGCAGTGGGAGACTGAACACTGAAGCTTTCTTT.

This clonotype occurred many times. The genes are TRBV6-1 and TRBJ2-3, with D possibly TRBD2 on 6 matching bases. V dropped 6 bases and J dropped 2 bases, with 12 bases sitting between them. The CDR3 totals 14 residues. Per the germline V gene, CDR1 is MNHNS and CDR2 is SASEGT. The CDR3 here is CASRRGQLTDTQYF. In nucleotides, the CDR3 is TGTGCCAGCAGGCGGGGTCAACTCACAGATACGCAGTATTTT.